Below, 10 T cell receptor beta chains from the same sample are listed, as sequenced in a study of blood T cell repertoires in COVID-19. TCRdb's copy holds only in-frame clones and misses some; the assay was immunoSEQ multiplex PCR. The table has about 200,000 clones, about 82% seen once. Sequenced sample: PBMCs or T cells enriched from blood (not recorded which). These receptors were taken from a man aged 35 to 55 with acute COVID-19.

The rearrangement links TRBV6-5 to TRBJ2-3, with 9 bases aligning to TRBD1. The CDR3 is 13 residues long. J lost 3 bases, V lost 10 bases, and 5 bases had no gene match. Germline V gene data show CDR1 as MNHEY and CDR2 as SVGAGI. The CDR3 sequence is CATVTGGTDTQYF. The DNA of the CDR3 is TGTGCCACCGTGACAGGGGGTACAGATACGCAGTATTTT.

The table lists this clone with a few counts. The V call is TRBV2, the J call TRBJ2-1, with TRBD1 identical over 8 bases. V dropped 6 bases and J dropped 8; count of bases not matched to a gene: 6. Germline V gene data show CDR1 as SNHLY and CDR2 as FYNNEI. The CDR3 has 13 residues. This chain's CDR3 is CASRKKDRDEQFF. The CDR3 DNA reads as TGTGCCAGCAGAAAAAAGGACAGGGATGAGCAGTTCTTC.

The chain is built from TRBV5-4 and TRBJ2-1; D is possibly TRBD1 (5 bases). CDR3 length: 14 residues. Germline V gene data show CDR1 as SGHNT and CDR2 as YYREEE (reference sequence). Trimming pared 4 bases from V and 3 bases from J, leaving 11 bases between. The chain's CDR3 is CASSNGADYNEQFF. As DNA, the CDR3 is TGTGCCAGCAGCAATGGGGCCGACTACAATGAGCAGTTCTTC.

This chain joins TRBV5-1 and TRBJ1-4; a possible D gene is TRBD1 (6 bases). Germline lookup yields CDR1 SGHRS and CDR2 YFSETQ. Trimming shortened V by 4 bases and J by 8 bases, and 21 bases separated the two germline ends. The CDR3 contains 16 residues. The CDR3 DNA reads TGCGCCAGCAGCCTCCAGGGACAACGAATGGAGGAAAAACTGTTTTTT. Amino acids: CASSLQGQRMEEKLFF.

The rearrangement joins TRBV29-1 to TRBJ2-7; D possibly corresponds to TRBD2 (5 bases). With 6 bases removed from V and 2 bases from J, the gap between germline ends came to 17 bases. The CDR3 sequence is 14 residues long. Looked up from germline, CDR1 is SQVTM and CDR2 is ANQGSEA. Here the CDR3 DNA reads TGCAGCGTCGTAGAAGGAGGACTCCCCTACGAGCAGTACTTC. Its translation: CSVVEGGLPYEQYF.

The chain couples TRBV6-5 to TRBJ2-1; 8 nucleotides align to TRBD2. CDR3 size: 13 residues. V gave up 8 bases and J gave up 3 bases; unmatched junction bases: 3. The germline gives CDR1 MNHEY, CDR2 SVGAGI. This chain's CDR3 is CASLLADYNEQFF. The DNA for the CDR3 is TGTGCCAGCCTACTAGCGGACTACAATGAGCAGTTCTTC.

The rearrangement joins TRBV7-9 to TRBJ1-5; possibly TRBD1 for D (5 bases). The CDR3 is 12 residues long. Per the germline V gene, CDR1 is SEHNR and CDR2 is FQNEAQ (reference sequence). Deletions cut 6 bases from V and 14 bases from J, with 17 bases between. In DNA, the CDR3 is TGTGCCAGCAGTTCCCTGGGGGGTAAAAAGCATTTT. It encodes CASSSLGGKKHF.

The V gene is TRBV5-4, the J gene TRBJ2-6, with D maybe TRBD2 (6 bases). V was clipped by 4 bases and J by 2 bases, with 16 bases between them. The CDR3 has 17 residues. CDR1 is SGHNT, CDR2 YYREEE, per germline (reference sequence). CDR3: CASSPSLAGTGANVLTF. In DNA form, the CDR3 reads TGTGCCAGCAGCCCCTCCCTCGCGGGGACTGGGGCCAACGTCCTGACTTTC.

The J gene is TRBJ2-7, the V gene TRBV6-2 or TRBV6-3; 8 bases are a match to TRBD1. The CDR3 contains 16 residues. Looked up from germline, CDR1 is MNHEY and CDR2 is SVGEGT. V gave up 0 bases and J gave up 2 bases; unmatched junction bases: 6. The CDR3 bases are TGTGCCAGCAGTTACTCGTTGGGGACAGGCGCCTACGAGCAGTACTTC. Its protein is CASSYSLGTGAYEQYF.

The genes are TRBV5-1 and TRBJ2-7; weak D call: TRBD1 (5 bases). Germline V lookup: CDR1 SGHRS, CDR2 YFSETQ. The V end was cut by 1 base, the J end by 5 bases, with 13 bases between. CDR3 length equals 14 residues. The CDR3: CASSLRTGMDEQYF. For the CDR3, the DNA is TGCGCCAGCAGCTTGAGAACAGGAATGGACGAGCAGTACTTC.